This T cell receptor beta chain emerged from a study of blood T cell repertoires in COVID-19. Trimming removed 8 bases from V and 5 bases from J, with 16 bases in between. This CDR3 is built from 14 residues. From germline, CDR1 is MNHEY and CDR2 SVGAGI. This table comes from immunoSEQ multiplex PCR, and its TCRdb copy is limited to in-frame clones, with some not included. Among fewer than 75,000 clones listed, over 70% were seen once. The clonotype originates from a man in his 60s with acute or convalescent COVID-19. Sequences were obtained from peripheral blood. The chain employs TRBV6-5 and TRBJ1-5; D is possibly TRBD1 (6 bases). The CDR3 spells CASSLEGGDQPQHF. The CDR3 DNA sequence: TGTGCCAGCTCCTTGGAAGGGGGGGATCAGCCCCAGCATTTT.